These 29 T cell receptor beta chains were sequenced from one sample in a study of T cell responses to AZD1222 COVID-19 vaccine. Libraries were prepared by immunoSEQ multiplex PCR; TCRdb keeps only in-frame clonotypes and omits some of them. Of some 190,000 clones listed, approximately 91% were seen once; the top ten hold around 1.9%. The specimen was peripheral blood, collected 28 days after the second AZD1222 dose. These receptors came from an adult who received the AZD1222 COVID-19 vaccine.

The chain has TRBV7-2 and TRBJ2-3; D is ambiguous. V shed 2 bases and J shed 4 bases, with 7 bases lying between them. CDR3 length: 13 amino acids. CDR1 and CDR2 from the germline V gene are SGHTA and FQGNSA. Here the CDR3 DNA reads TGTGCCAGCAGCTTACAGTGGGCAGATACGCAGTATTTT. Protein sequence: CASSLQWADTQYF.

This chain uses TRBV9 with TRBJ2-5, with unresolved D. The CDR3 contains 13 residues. V shed 3 bases and J shed 1 base, with 7 bases lying between them. CDR1 and CDR2 (germline): SGDLS, YYNGEE. CDR3 sequence: CASSGSSQETQYF. The CDR3 DNA reads as TGTGCCAGCAGCGGGTCTAGCCAAGAGACCCAGTACTTC. Based on the CDR3 plus reference TRBV9 and TRBJ2-5, the full variable domain is DSGVTQTPKHLITATGQRVTLRCSPRSGDLSVYWYQQSLDQGLQFLIQYYNGEERAKGNILERFSAQQFPDLHSELNLSSLELGDSALYFCASSGSSQETQYFGPGTRLLVL.

This clone appeared once. The genes are TRBV10-3 and TRBJ2-5, with a tentative D call TRBD2 (5 bases). The CDR3 has 17 residues. Per the germline V gene, CDR1 is ENHRY and CDR2 is SYGVKD. The V end was cut by 7 bases, the J end by 2 bases, with 23 bases between. CDR3 amino acids: CAINNTSSRMKQETQYF. The CDR3 region has the DNA TGTGCCATCAATAATACCTCTAGCCGGATGAAACAAGAGACCCAGTACTTC.

The chain is built from TRBV30 and TRBJ2-1; either TRBD1 or TRBD2 may supply D (6 bases each). This CDR3 is 16 amino acids long. Germline-derived CDR1 and CDR2 are GTSNPN and SVGIG (reference sequence). Trimming removed 4 bases at V and 3 bases at J, with 19 bases between. CDR3 bases: TGTGCCTGGAAGAGGGGGGACCCATCTAGCTACAATGAGCAGTTCTTC. Its translation: CAWKRGDPSSYNEQFF.

This chain links TRBV19 with TRBJ2-6; no clear D gene. The germline CDR1 and CDR2 sequences are LNHDA and SQIVND (reference sequence). The CDR3 is made up of 12 amino acids. Trimming removed 7 bases from V and 2 bases from J, with 3 bases in between. The CDR3 coding sequence is TGTGCCAGTACCCCTGGGGCCAACGTCCTGACTTTC. Translating gives CASTPGANVLTF.

The sample holds one count of this clone. The V and J genes are TRBV7-9 and TRBJ1-1; D is unclear. The CDR3 extends over 13 amino acids. Germline loops: CDR1 SEHNR, CDR2 FQNEAQ (reference sequence). Trimming cost V 5 bases and J 7 bases, with 14 bases left between them. CDR3: CASSRSGASEAFF. The CDR3 region has the DNA TGTGCCAGCAGCCGATCAGGAGCCAGTGAAGCTTTCTTT.

This sequence joins TRBV7-2 and TRBJ1-6; D is possibly TRBD1 (5 bases). Per germline, CDR1 SGHTA and CDR2 FQGNSA. Trimming removed 4 bases at V and 10 bases at J, with 14 bases between. The CDR3 runs 14 residues. CDR3 sequence: CASSSAGSESPLHF. CDR3 bases: TGTGCCAGCAGCTCCGCAGGGTCGGAATCACCCCTCCACTTT. Filled out from reference TRBV7-2 and TRBJ1-6, the complete variable domain reads GAGVSQSPSNKVTEKGKDVELRCDPISGHTALYWYRQSLGQGLEFLIYFQGNSAPDKSGLPSDRFSAERTGGSVSTLTIQRTQQEDSAVYLCASSSAGSESPLHFGNGTRLTVT.

The chain has TRBV11-3 and TRBJ2-2; 11 bases fit TRBD2. Trimming took 5 bases from V and 5 from J; bases not matched to a gene: 13. CDR1 and CDR2 (germline): SGHNT, YENEEA. The CDR3 covers 18 residues. CDR3 nucleotide sequence: TGTGCCAGCAGCCCCTCTCCCGGGACTAGCGGAGTGACCGGGGAGCTGTTTTTT. It yields the protein CASSPSPGTSGVTGELFF.

Note on this clone: Other DNA variants within this sample encode the same CDR3. CDR3: CASSQGTSGGNEQFF. The CDR3 DNA follows: TGTGCCAGCAGCCAAGGGACTAGCGGTGGCAATGAGCAGTTCTTC. The chain carries TRBV3-1 (or the pseudogene TRBV3-2) and TRBJ2-1; 10 bases agree with TRBD2. The CDR3 totals 15 residues. The V gene's germline CDR1 is LGHDT and CDR2 YNNKEL (reference sequence). V was clipped by 1 base and J by 6 bases; unmatched bases: 3.

The chain is built from TRBV11-2 and TRBJ1-3; 8 positions match TRBD1. Germline V lookup: CDR1 SGHAT, CDR2 FQNNGV. Unmatched junction bases numbered 15, after V lost 4 bases and J lost 4 bases. This CDR3 spans 18 amino acids. The CDR3 here is CASSSYRGQGAHGNTIYF. The CDR3 DNA follows: TGTGCCAGCAGCTCTTACCGTGGCCAGGGGGCGCACGGAAACACCATATATTTT.

The chain recombines TRBV7-9 with TRBJ2-7, with a weak D call TRBD1 (6 bases). Germline V gene data show CDR1 as SEHNR and CDR2 as FQNEAQ (reference sequence). The CDR3 is made up of 13 amino acids. Trimming removed 1 base at V and 6 bases at J, with 10 bases between. This chain's CDR3 is CASSLGFRGEQYF. The CDR3 DNA sequence: TGTGCCAGCAGCTTAGGGTTCAGGGGCGAGCAGTACTTC.

This clone occurred once. The CDR3 region is CASSRAQGYSYEQYF. As DNA, the CDR3 is TGTGCCAGCAGCCGCGCACAGGGTTACTCCTACGAGCAGTACTTC. This chain connects TRBV3-1 (or the pseudogene TRBV3-2) to TRBJ2-7; TRBD1 might be the D (6 bases). This CDR3 comprises 15 residues. V was pared by 4 bases and J by 0 bases, with 13 bases between. Germline CDR1 reads LGHDT; CDR2 reads YNNKEL (reference sequence).

V usage is TRBV7-9 and J usage is TRBJ1-2; 8 bases line up with TRBD1. With V trimmed by 6 bases and J by 4 bases, 7 bases remained unmatched. Germline loops: CDR1 SEHNR, CDR2 FQNEAQ (reference sequence). The CDR3 is 14 amino acids. In nucleotides, the CDR3 is TGTGCCAGCAGGAGGACAGGGTATGGCTATGGCTACACCTTC. Its protein is CASRRTGYGYGYTF. Combining the CDR3 with reference TRBV7-9 and TRBJ1-2 gives the whole variable domain DTGVSQNPRHKITKRGQNVTFRCDPISEHNRLYWYRQTLGQGPEFLTYFQNEAQLEKSRLLSDRFSAERPKGSFSTLEIQRTEQGDSAMYLCASRRTGYGYGYTFGSGTRLTVV.

There are a few counts of this clone. The V gene is TRBV7-9, the J gene TRBJ2-7; 8 positions agree with TRBD1. V lost 2 bases and J lost 12; bases outside the gene matches: 9. Germline CDR1 and CDR2: SEHNR and FQNEAQ (reference sequence). The CDR3 is 13 residues long. As DNA, the CDR3 is TGTGCCAGCAGCTTACCAGGACAGGGAATGAGGTACTTC. Translating gives CASSLPGQGMRYF.

This clone was seen just once. The chain couples TRBV19 to TRBJ1-1; unclear D gene. Trimming took 3 bases from V and 7 from J, leaving 12 bases between them. The CDR3 runs to 13 residues. Germline assignment: CDR1 LNHDA and CDR2 SQIVND (reference sequence). The CDR3: CASSISSRHEAFF. For the CDR3, the DNA is TGTGCCAGTAGTATTAGCTCCAGACATGAAGCTTTCTTT. Filled out from reference TRBV19 and TRBJ1-1, the complete variable domain reads DGGITQSPKYLFRKEGQNVTLSCEQNLNHDAMYWYRQDPGQGLRLIYYSQIVNDFQKGDIAEGYSVSREKKESFPLTVTSAQKNPTAFYLCASSISSRHEAFFGQGTRLTVV.

The chain joins TRBV6-6 to TRBJ2-5; possibly TRBD1 for D (6 bases). Trimming shortened V by 7 bases and J by 4 bases, and 13 bases separated the two germline ends. The germline CDR1 and CDR2 sequences are MNHNY and SVGAGI (reference sequence). This CDR3 comprises 13 residues. CDR3 DNA: TGTGCCAGCAAAAGGACAGTTGGAGAGACCCAGTACTTC. As protein: CASKRTVGETQYF.

The count of this clone is one. The genes are TRBV12-3 or TRBV12-4 and TRBJ2-7; perhaps D is TRBD1 or TRBD2 (5 bases each). The CDR3 is made up of 13 amino acids. Trimming removed 3 bases at V and 6 bases at J, with 12 bases between. The CDR3 spells CASSFWGKGEQYF. CDR3 nucleotide sequence: TGTGCCAGCAGTTTCTGGGGGAAGGGCGAGCAGTACTTC.

The V gene is TRBV5-1, the J gene TRBJ2-5, with D unresolved. The CDR3 covers 14 residues. The germline V gene encodes CDR1 SGHRS and CDR2 YFSETQ. With 0 bases removed from V and 2 bases from J, the gap between germline ends came to 8 bases. CDR3 residues: CASSLGRTQETQYF. Written as DNA, the CDR3 is TGCGCCAGCAGCTTGGGGAGAACTCAAGAGACCCAGTACTTC.

The gene calls are TRBV7-2 and TRBJ2-3; D gene unclear. Per the germline V gene, CDR1 is SGHTA and CDR2 is FQGNSA. The CDR3 length is 14 residues. V lost 5 bases and J 4 bases, leaving 13 bases between the germline ends. The CDR3 is CASSPSGFADTQYF. CDR3 nucleotides: TGTGCCAGCAGCCCTTCCGGATTCGCAGATACGCAGTATTTT.

This rearrangement joins TRBV28 to TRBJ1-1; a weak D match, TRBD1 (5 bases). V lost 8 bases and J 1 base, leaving 8 bases between the germline ends. The CDR3 length is 12 residues. Germline assignment: CDR1 MDHEN and CDR2 SYDVKM. The CDR3 DNA sequence: TGTGCCAGCTACCAGGGGAACACTGAAGCTTTCTTT. Its protein product is CASYQGNTEAFF.

The rearrangement links TRBV18 to TRBJ1-3; TRBD1 matches 8 bases. V lost 4 bases, J lost 2 bases, and 4 bases stayed unmatched. This CDR3 is built from 15 residues. Germline V lookup: CDR1 KGHSH, CDR2 LQKENI. The CDR3: CASSQGQDPGNTIYF. The CDR3 region has the DNA TGTGCCAGCTCACAGGGACAGGACCCTGGAAACACCATATATTTT.

The rearrangement uses TRBV5-6 and TRBJ1-2; unclear D gene. Trimming pared 2 bases from V and 2 bases from J, leaving 13 bases between. Germline CDR1 reads SGHDT; CDR2 reads YYEEEE. CDR3 length: 15 residues. The DNA of the CDR3 is TGTGCCAGCAGCTTTAGGGCGGTACAAAACTATGGCTACACCTTC. Translated, it gives CASSFRAVQNYGYTF.

To note about this clone: The germline gene is not matched at one end of the junction; a read error may be the cause. The chain recombines TRBV2 with TRBJ1-3; D is uncertain. The CDR3 has 12 residues. Germline assignment: CDR1 SNHLY and CDR2 FYNNEI. In DNA, the CDR3 is TGTGCCAGCAGTGACCACACGCTTTTGCTTAGTTTT. Residues: CASSDHTLLLSF. Together with reference TRBV2 and TRBJ1-3, the CDR3 gives the full variable domain: EPEVTQTPSHQVTQMGQEVILRCVPISNHLYFYWYRQILGQKVEFLVSFYNNEISEKSEIFDDQFSVERPDGSNFTLKIRSTKLEDSAMYFCASSDHTLLLSFGEGSWLTVV.

This chain joins TRBV7-6 and TRBJ2-5; the D is unclear. The V gene's germline CDR1 is SGHVS and CDR2 FNYEAQ. This CDR3 is built from 15 residues. V was cut by 1 base and J by 2 bases, with 11 bases left in between. In DNA, the CDR3 is TGTGCCAGCAGCTTAGGGGCAAGATATCAAGAGACCCAGTACTTC. The encoded protein is CASSLGARYQETQYF.

The gene calls are TRBV3-1 (or the pseudogene TRBV3-2) and TRBJ2-1, with 7 bases aligning to TRBD2. The V segment lost 1 base and the J segment 10 bases; nucleotides outside the gene matches: 7. The length of the CDR3 is 14 residues. Germline-derived CDR1 and CDR2 are LGHDT and YNNKEL (reference sequence). The CDR3 reads CASSQGRTSIEQFF. The CDR3 coding sequence is TGTGCCAGCAGCCAAGGGAGGACTAGTATCGAGCAGTTCTTC.

CDR3 sequence reads: CAISESLDYNEQFF. CDR3 nucleotides: TGTGCCATCAGTGAGTCCCTGGATTACAATGAGCAGTTCTTC. The rearrangement joins TRBV10-3 to TRBJ2-1; D is unclear. The CDR3 length is 14 residues. V dropped 0 bases and J dropped 4 bases, with 7 bases sitting between them. Germline V gene lookup returns CDR1 ENHRY and CDR2 SYGVKD.

Here the CDR3 DNA reads TGTGCCTGGAGTCCCGCCGGGTTTGGCTACACCTTC. Translation gives CAWSPAGFGYTF. The rearrangement uses TRBV30 and TRBJ1-2; D unresolved. This CDR3 has 12 amino acids. Per the germline V gene, CDR1 is GTSNPN and CDR2 is SVGIG (reference sequence). Deletions cut 2 bases from V and 7 bases from J, with 11 bases between.

V and J are TRBV23-1 and TRBJ2-2, with D perhaps matching TRBD1 (7 bases). TRBV23-1 has ORF status, its function being uncertain. V shed 2 bases and J shed 1 base, with 20 bases lying between them. This CDR3 contains 19 residues. As DNA, the CDR3 is TGCGCCAGCAGTCAAATGGACAGGCTGGGACTCCTGAACACCGGGGAGCTGTTTTTT. Translating it yields CASSQMDRLGLLNTGELFF.

This clone was recorded only once. The gene calls are TRBV3-1 (or the pseudogene TRBV3-2) and TRBJ1-2; TRBD1 agrees at 7 bases. CDR3 length: 14 residues. The V segment lost 3 bases and the J segment 6 bases; nucleotides outside the gene matches: 7. CDR1 LGHDT and CDR2 YNNKEL come from the germline V gene (reference sequence). For the CDR3, the DNA is TGTGCCAGCAGCCAGGCCGGGACAGAGAATGGCTACACCTTC. Its protein product is CASSQAGTENGYTF.